This TCR beta chain was captured in a study of cytomegalovirus exposure and HLA in healthy donors (dated by TCRdb to the late 2010s). General notes on the study: In an earlier analysis of 587 of the donors, 276 Gb of sequence data and about 110 million unique TCR beta sequences from roughly 180 million T cells were reported. Using immunosequencing, the study profiled T cell repertoires from 500 to 800 subjects and related those repertoires to cytomegalovirus serostatus. Donor age, sex, ethnicity and CMV serostatus were collected together with the repertoire data. Because of strong linkage in the cohort, roughly five DR-DQ haplotypes were treated as single units for association and clustering. HLA typing included class I and class II loci at four-digit resolution. Typing coverage differed by locus: A, B, C, DRB1 and DQB1 were typed in roughly 629-640 donors, DQA1 in 500 to 550, DPA1 in approximately 610, and DPB1 in just under 480. The study aimed to test whether cataloging public T cell receptors could reveal signatures of past pathogen exposure. Every discovery cohort repertoire had been produced on one sequencing platform. A later analysis re-analyzed previously published TCR beta repertoires from 500 to 700 donors and added high-resolution HLA genotyping to study TCR occurrence patterns. In addition to the first cohort of 666 subjects, a separate validation cohort of 120 different subjects was used. Rather than drawing on any new phenotypic data, the later analysis identified candidate immune exposures from TCR beta sequences and the way those sequences occurred across donors. Of the 300 to 400 genotyped donors, approximately 83% fell in the genetic ancestry cluster associated with self-reported Caucasian donors. Approximately 310 gigabases of sequencing data and tens of millions of unique TCR sequences were included in an early release covering roughly 600 HLA-typed donors. High-throughput TCR immunosequencing, statistical association of individual TCRs with disease status, and machine learning were combined to predict cytomegalovirus infection status. An earlier analysis of fewer than 750 of the donors used high-throughput TCR beta sequencing to judge whether each TCR beta V gene segment behaved as functional or pseudogenic. Across about 370 genotyped donors of the cohort, an average of roughly 230,000 unique TCR beta nucleotide sequences per donor were sequenced, and around 19% of those sequences were non-productive. A later genetic analysis used genome-wide SNP genotypes for about 55% of the 666 donors, treating that subset as a discovery cohort.

The receptor library was made with the immunoSEQ multiplex PCR assay. For the multiplex PCR, a mixture combining 60 forward primers for TCR Vbeta segments and 13 reverse primers for TCR Jbeta segments was used. The CDR3 region of rearranged TCR beta genes was amplified from genomic DNA with a multiplex PCR assay. The amplified TCR beta libraries were sequenced on the Illumina HiSeq System as 87-base-pair reads. Per the authors' processing: In a later analysis, tens of millions of unique TCR beta chains were counted across the roughly 610 repertoires, and roughly 11 million of these chains were shared by at least two donors. To remove PCR and sequencing errors, raw reads were error-corrected and collapsed into unique sequences using a nearest-neighbor algorithm that merged closely related sequences. V, D and J gene segments were assigned by aligning CDR3 sequences to IMGT reference sequences. For a sequence to be retained, a match of at least six nucleotides to both a V gene segment and a J gene segment was required. Rearrangements were classified as productive when the CDR3 lacked stop codons and remained in frame with V and J, and all other rearrangements were classified as non-productive. CDR3 was defined according to IMGT convention as the region running from the second conserved V-encoded cysteine to the conserved J-encoded phenylalanine. Sequences without an unambiguous match to a single V gene segment were excluded from the earlier analysis of over 500 of the donors. In an earlier analysis of roughly 600 of the donors, a V segment was called functional when productive rearrangements were above 56.7%, and segregating when the standard deviation between donors exceeded 5%. A statistical classification framework was developed to diagnose cytomegalovirus status using the catalog of TCR beta chain sequences. V and J gene assignment, in a later analysis, came from comparing TCR nucleotide sequences with IMGT/GENE-DB human TR gene sequences. The TCRdist pipeline was used in a later analysis to assign CDR3 sequences and most-parsimonious VDJ recombination scenarios. In a later analysis, each TCR beta chain was defined by its CDR3 amino acid sequence together with its V-gene family, and reads lacking a unique V-gene family were excluded. In a later analysis, fewer than 650 highly shared, low-generation-probability nucleotide sequences were removed to address suspected cross-contamination and a sequencing artifact. For each public chain, a later analysis derived a clonal expansion index from normalized ranks of inferred template counts within each repertoire. In a later analysis, generation probabilities were computed with a VDJ recombination model fitted to out-of-frame rearrangements, and the resulting probabilities were checked against IGoR. A later analysis scored TCR-TCR, TCR-HLA and TCR-CMV co-occurrence with hypergeometric tests, applying a repertoire-size bias correction to TCR pairs. A later analysis estimated false discovery rates by permuting HLA or CMV assignments 20 times. In a later analysis, co-occurring TCRs were grouped using DBSCAN, with TCRdist sequence similarity added in when clustering inside HLA-allele-positive subsets. Co-occurrence clustering excluded repertoires with fewer than 30,000 or more than 120,000 public chains, plus five with anomalous nucleotide sharing. TCRdb carries this immuneACCESS record with in-frame sequences only. Its versions omit some clonotypes, under half of them owing to an unresolved V gene in the studies checked, with the rest unexplained. V, J and clone size are those of that table, while D and trimming were read from the DNA. The table for this sample lists approximately 88,000 clones; around 64% of them were counted only once. The top ten clones comprise roughly 3% of the sample.

The cohort comprised approximately 700 healthy bone marrow donors. At the time of sampling, all cohort members were nominally healthy, though unrecorded immune exposures were likely present. The donor tested CMV seronegative, placing the donor among the roughly 350 seronegative members of the cohort. Each donor provided a peripheral blood sample, and peripheral blood mononuclear cells were used for TCR beta sequencing. Genomic DNA was extracted from the blood cell samples with the Qiagen DNeasy Blood Extraction Kit. This clone came up a few times. It lacks a known antigen. No much larger clone is present one base from it, and per-base qualities are unavailable. Points the paper makes about the study in general: When HLA alleles, especially DR and DQ, strongly co-occurred, attributing TCR associations to individual alleles was difficult. A few of the identified cytomegalovirus-associated TCR beta chains were confirmed in vitro to be specific for cytomegalovirus antigens. Most CMV-associated TCR beta chains appeared to be HLA-restricted in a later analysis, and the HLA associations seemed to be driven largely by CMV exposure. A later genetic analysis associated a missense DCLRE1C variant with V-gene and J-gene trimming of TCR beta chains, and an independent cohort replicated the association. Roughly uniform sequencing depth across donors was assumed in presence/absence analyses, although this assumption may not hold. For the cohort, immune exposure information was limited to CMV serostatus. In both the original and validation cohorts, the classifier was reported to diagnose cytomegalovirus status with high specificity and sensitivity. Most TCR sequences were seen in very few donors, while some public TCRs were found in many individuals. The study listed 150 to 200 TCR beta chains as associated with cytomegalovirus. A further reported finding was that TCR beta sequences accurately predicted the HLA-A and HLA-B alleles for most subjects in the first cohort. Several of the top co-occurrence clusters appeared to be linked to parvovirus B19, influenza, CMV and Epstein-Barr virus, according to a later analysis. A later analysis associated 15,000 to 20,000 TCR beta sequences with specific HLA alleles at a false discovery rate of 0.05. Compared with the roughly 600-donor mean, donors in an Asian-associated ancestry cluster had fewer N-insertions in productive TCRs, according to a later genetic analysis. The cohort was sequenced for TCR beta chains only, and without alpha or paired-chain data the features that could be detected were limited. The authors suggested that the approach could potentially be extended to other disease states and immunological phenotypes. Linkage disequilibrium might explain the correlated functional status among segregating V segments, but an unknown experimental factor could not be ruled out. In an earlier analysis of approximately 590 of the donors, most TCR beta V segments were observed in productive rearrangements about 87% or about 30% of the time, broadly matching IMGT annotations. A later analysis found that TCR association rates varied across HLA loci, with DRB1 alleles showing the most associated TCRs and HLA-C alleles the fewest. Because counts were too low, under 20 rarely observed V segments, including chromosome 9 orphons, were left out of the earlier analysis of 500 to 650 of the donors. HLA typing was unavailable for some donors at each locus, so association tests used only the typed subset. The sequencing pipeline was judged likely to have produced a cluster of highly shared sequence variants as a technical artifact. Compared with equally common non-associated chains, HLA-associated TCR beta chains in a later analysis were more clonally expanded and had lower generation probabilities.

The clonotype comes from a man between 60 and 75 years old in good health and CMV-seronegative. Sequenced sample: PBMCs.

At the DNA level, the sequence is TGTGCCAGCGGTCACCGGGACAGGGGTCGTGGATTGAGGACTGAAGCTTTCTTT. The translation is CASGHRDRGRGLRTEAFF. The V gene is TRBV21-1 and the J gene is TRBJ1-1; the tabulated D call, TRBD1, remains unverified against the DNA. TRBV21-1 is labeled a pseudogene. The CDR3, from cysteine to phenylalanine, totals 18 residues. Only the CDR3 DNA stays, 54 bases, in frame from base 1.